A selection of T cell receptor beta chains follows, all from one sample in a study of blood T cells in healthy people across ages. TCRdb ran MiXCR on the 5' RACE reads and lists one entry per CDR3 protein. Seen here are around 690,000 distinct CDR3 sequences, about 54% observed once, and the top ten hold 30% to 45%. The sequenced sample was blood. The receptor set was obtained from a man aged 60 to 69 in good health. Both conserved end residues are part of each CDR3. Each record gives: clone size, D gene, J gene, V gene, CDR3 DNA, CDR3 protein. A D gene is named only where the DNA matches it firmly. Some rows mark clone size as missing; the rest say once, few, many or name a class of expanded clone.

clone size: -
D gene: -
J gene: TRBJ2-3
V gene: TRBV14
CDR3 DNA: TGTGCCAGCAGCCAAGACAGCATACGCACAGATACGCAGTATTTT
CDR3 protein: CASSQDSIRTDTQYF

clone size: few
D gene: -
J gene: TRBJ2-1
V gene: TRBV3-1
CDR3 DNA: TGTGCCAGCAGCCAAGAGCTCTCCAGGGGTCCGGGGAATGAGCAGTTCTTC
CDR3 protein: CASSQELSRGPGNEQFF

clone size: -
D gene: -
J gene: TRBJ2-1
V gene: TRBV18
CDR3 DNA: TGTGCCAGCTCACCACGGCGGGATAGTCCCTACAATGAGCAGTTCTTC
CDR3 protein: CASSPRRDSPYNEQFF

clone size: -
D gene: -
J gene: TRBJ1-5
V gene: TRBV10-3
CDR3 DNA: TGTGCCATCAGTGGTGGGGGTTTCGAGGGTCAGCCCCAGCATTTT
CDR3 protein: CAISGGGFEGQPQHF

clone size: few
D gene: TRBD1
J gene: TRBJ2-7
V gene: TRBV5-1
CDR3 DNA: TGCGCCAGCAGCTCCGGGACAGACCCCTACGAGCAGTACTTC
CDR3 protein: CASSSGTDPYEQYF

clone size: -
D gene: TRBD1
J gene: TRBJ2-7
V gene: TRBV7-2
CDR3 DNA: TGTGCCAGCAGCTTAGCCGGGACAGGGGGTAGACACGAGCAGTACTTC
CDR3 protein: CASSLAGTGGRHEQYF

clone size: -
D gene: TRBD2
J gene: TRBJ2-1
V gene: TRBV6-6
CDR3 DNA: TGTGCCAGCAGTACGGGACTAGCGCAGTCCTACAATGAGCAGTTCTTC
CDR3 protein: CASSTGLAQSYNEQFF

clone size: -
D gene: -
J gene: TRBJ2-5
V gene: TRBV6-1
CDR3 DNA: TGTGCCAGCAGCTGGGGGCTAGTGAGGGAGACCCAGTACTTC
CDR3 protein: CASSWGLVRETQYF

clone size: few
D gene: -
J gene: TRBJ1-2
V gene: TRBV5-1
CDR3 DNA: TGCGCCAGCAGCCCGACGCTGGGAAAGGACTATGGCTACACCTTC
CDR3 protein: CASSPTLGKDYGYTF

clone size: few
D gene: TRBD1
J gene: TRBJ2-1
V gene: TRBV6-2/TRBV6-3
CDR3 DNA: TGTGCCACCGGGAACAGGGGCTACAATGAGCAGTTCTTC
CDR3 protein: CATGNRGYNEQFF

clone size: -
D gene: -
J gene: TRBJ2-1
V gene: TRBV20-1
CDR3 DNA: TGCAGTGCTAGTTCCCTTAGCCACTACAATGAGCAGTTCTTC
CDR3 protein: CSASSLSHYNEQFF

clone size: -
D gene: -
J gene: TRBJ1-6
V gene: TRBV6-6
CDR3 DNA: TGTGCCAGCAGTTACGCGGGGACTGTTAATTCACCCCTCCACTTT
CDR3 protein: CASSYAGTVNSPLHF

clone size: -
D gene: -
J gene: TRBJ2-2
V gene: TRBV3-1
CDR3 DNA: TGTGCCAGCAGCCAAGATTCTAGCCGGGTGGGATTCACCGGGGAGCTGTTTTTT
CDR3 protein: CASSQDSSRVGFTGELFF

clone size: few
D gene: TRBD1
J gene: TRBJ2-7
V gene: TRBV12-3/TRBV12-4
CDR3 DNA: TGTGCCAGCAGTTCCACGACAGGGGGCCGCTACGAGCAGTACTTC
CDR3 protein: CASSSTTGGRYEQYF

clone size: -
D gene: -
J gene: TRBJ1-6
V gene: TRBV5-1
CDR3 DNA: TGCGCCAGCACCCCCACGGGCCAGGGGTCGTCACCCCTCCACTTT
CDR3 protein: CASTPTGQGSSPLHF

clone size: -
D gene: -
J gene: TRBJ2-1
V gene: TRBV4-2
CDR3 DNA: TGTGCCAGCAGCCCCGCTGAGGGTCAGGGGGGCGTTGAGCAGTTCTTC
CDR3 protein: CASSPAEGQGGVEQFF

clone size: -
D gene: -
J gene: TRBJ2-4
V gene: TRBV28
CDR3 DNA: TGTGCCAGCAGTTCATCAAGTAACATTCAGTACTTC
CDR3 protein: CASSSSSNIQYF

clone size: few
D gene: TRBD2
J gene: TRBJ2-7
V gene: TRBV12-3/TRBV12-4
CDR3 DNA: TGTGCCAGCAGTTTCGAAGCGGGGGCATCCTACGAGCAGTACTTC
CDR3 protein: CASSFEAGASYEQYF

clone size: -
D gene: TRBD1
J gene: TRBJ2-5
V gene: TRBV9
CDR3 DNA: TGTGCCAGCAGCGAGAGGGGACAGACGACTGCCCAGTACTTC
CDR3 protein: CASSERGQTTAQYF

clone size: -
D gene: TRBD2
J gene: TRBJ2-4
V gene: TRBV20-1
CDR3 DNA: TGCAGTGCTCTAGGCGGGGGGGCCGACATTCAGTACTTC
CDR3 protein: CSALGGGADIQYF

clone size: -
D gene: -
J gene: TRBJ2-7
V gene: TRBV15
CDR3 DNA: TGTGCCACCAGCAGATTCGGACGGGATGAAAGCTCCTACGAGCAGTACTTC
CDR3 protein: CATSRFGRDESSYEQYF

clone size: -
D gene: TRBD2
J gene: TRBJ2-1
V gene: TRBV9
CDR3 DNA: TGTGCCAGCGCGAGAGCGGGAGGGTCCTACAATGAGCAGTTCTTC
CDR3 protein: CASARAGGSYNEQFF

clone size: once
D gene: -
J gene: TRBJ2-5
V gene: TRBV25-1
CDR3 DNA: TGTGCCAGCAGTTTCAAAACCGATGAGCAGTACTTC
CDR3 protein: CASSFKTDEQYF